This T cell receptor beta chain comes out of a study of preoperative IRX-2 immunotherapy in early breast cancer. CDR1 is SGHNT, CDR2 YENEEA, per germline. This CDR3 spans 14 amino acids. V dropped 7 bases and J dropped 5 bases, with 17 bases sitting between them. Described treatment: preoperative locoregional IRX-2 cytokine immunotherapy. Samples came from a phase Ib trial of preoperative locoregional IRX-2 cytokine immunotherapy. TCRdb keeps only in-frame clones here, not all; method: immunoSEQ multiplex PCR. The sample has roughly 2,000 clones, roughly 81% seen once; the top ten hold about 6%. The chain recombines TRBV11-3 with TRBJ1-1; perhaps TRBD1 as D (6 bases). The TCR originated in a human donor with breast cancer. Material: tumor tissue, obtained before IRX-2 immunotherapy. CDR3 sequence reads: CASNGGGSRTEAFF. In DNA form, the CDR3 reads TGTGCCAGCAACGGGGGGGGCTCGAGGACTGAAGCTTTCTTT.